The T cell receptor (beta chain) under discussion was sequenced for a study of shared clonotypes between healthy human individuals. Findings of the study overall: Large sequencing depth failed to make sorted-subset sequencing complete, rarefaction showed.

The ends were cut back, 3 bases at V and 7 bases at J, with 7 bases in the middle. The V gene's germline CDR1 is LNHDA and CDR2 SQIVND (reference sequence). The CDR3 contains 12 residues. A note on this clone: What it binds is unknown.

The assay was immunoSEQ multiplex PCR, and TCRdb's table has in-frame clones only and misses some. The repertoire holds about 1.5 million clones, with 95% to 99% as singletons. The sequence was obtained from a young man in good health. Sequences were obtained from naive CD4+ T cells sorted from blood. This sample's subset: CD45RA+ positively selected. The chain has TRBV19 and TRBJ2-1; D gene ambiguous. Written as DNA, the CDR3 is TGTGCCAGTAGTATCAAAGCTAATGAGCAGTTCTTC. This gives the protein CASSIKANEQFF. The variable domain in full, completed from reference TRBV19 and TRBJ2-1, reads DGGITQSPKYLFRKEGQNVTLSCEQNLNHDAMYWYRQDPGQGLRLIYYSQIVNDFQKGDIAEGYSVSREKKESFPLTVTSAQKNPTAFYLCASSIKANEQFFGPGTRLTVL.